The present TCR beta chain was sequenced within a study of CD8 T cells in Susac syndrome. About the study: Among the Susac syndrome patients sequenced, roughly six had active disease and fewer than 10 were in remission. Findings and caveats of the study: Only a relatively small number of individuals were included in the TCR sequencing and HLA analysis.

CDR1 and CDR2 from the germline V gene are DFQATT and SNEGSKA (reference sequence). The V segment lost 5 bases and the J segment 4 bases; nucleotides outside the gene matches: 0. The CDR3 runs 11 residues. Points on this clonotype: The antigen is undetermined.

Blood CD8+ and CD4+ T cells underwent high-throughput TCR beta sequencing. Reverse transcription used roughly 0.45 to 1 ug RNA and random hexamers. TCRdb used MiXCR to reprocess the immunoSEQ multiplex PCR reads, holding one entry per CDR3 protein. The table lists about 140,000 distinct CDR3 sequences, around 93% of them singletons. Sequenced input: CD4+ T cells from PBMCs. The chain is built from TRBV20-1 and TRBJ1-1, with 8 bases fitting TRBD1. The clonotype was recovered from a human donor with Susac syndrome. CDR3 loop: CSAGTGTEAFF. DNA for the CDR3: TGCAGTGCTGGGACAGGCACTGAAGCTTTCTTT.